This TCR beta chain was found in a study of blood T cell repertoires in COVID-19 (dated by TCRdb to about 2020). Study-wide context: Samples covering the acute and convalescent phases of COVID-19 were provided by collaborators in the United States, Italy and Spain. The prospective study material was composed of cDNA or gDNA derived from T cells, B-cell-depleted T cells, or PBMCs. Deeply sampled blood TCRbeta repertoires from subjects exposed to, actively infected with, or recovered from COVID-19 were included in the dataset. The repertoires were released in a freely available public database meant as a resource for research on the immune response to SARS-CoV-2. Samples came from the ongoing ImmuneRACE study (first 160 participants) plus 1,254 subjects from 6 global collaborators. The sample metadata nearly always contained a de-identified subject ID, COVID-19 status, age in years and sex. Where available, HLA class I and class II types were obtained from metadata supplied by the sample provider rather than from assay-based typing.

With respect to this clone: Its binding antigen is unknown. Qualities for individual bases were not recorded, and no much larger clone is one base off.

The collaborating institutions used their own protocols to collect whole blood in K2EDTA tubes. For TCRbeta analysis, collaborators shipped samples in one of three forms: frozen whole blood, isolated PBMCs, or DNA extracted from either of those sample types. Study-level results and caveats: The quantity of clinical and demographic metadata differed by source and by participant and was supplied without curation.

TCRbeta CDR3 regions were amplified from genomic DNA using the immunoSEQ Assay, a bias-controlled multiplex PCR. On the authors' methods: The number of nucleated cells in each sample was estimated from the amplification of reference gene primers within the assay. To quantify the absolute abundance of each unique TCRbeta CDR3 rearrangement, sequence reads were collapsed and filtered. For each sample, productive Simpson clonality was calculated as the square root of Simpson's diversity index over productive rearrangements. In TCRdb, the immuneACCESS table is reduced to in-frame sequences with V and J assigned. These tables do not hold every clone; where another copy was compared, an unresolved V gene accounts for under half, and the others remain unexplained. That table gives V, J and clone size, and the DNA gave D and trimming. In all, the sample holds fewer than 300,000 clones, and 87% of those were seen once. The top ten clonotypes cover over 2% of the sample.

From cysteine to phenylalanine, the CDR3 is 15 amino acids long. The only DNA kept is the CDR3, 45 bases in frame from the first base. V and J are trimmed by 4 bases and 7 bases, and the gene matches miss 9 bases of the junction. The germline V gene (reference sequence) provides CDR1 LGHDT and CDR2 YNNKEL. The sequence was obtained from a woman aged 50 to 60 with acute or convalescent COVID-19. This chain joins TRBV3-1 (or the pseudogene TRBV3-2) to TRBJ1-5; 8 bases in between match TRBD1. Sequenced sample: peripheral blood. The DNA sequence is given as TGTGCCAGCAGCCCACGGACAGGGAACGGGCAGCCCCAGCATTTT. Its translation reads: CASSPRTGNGQPQHF.